The sequence of this T cell receptor beta chain was determined in a study of cytomegalovirus exposure and HLA in healthy donors. Study-level information: From HLA-typed donors, an early data release held some 80 million unique TCRs.

Concerning this clone: Its target is not known.

Study-wide results and caveats: Several of the most significant clusters appeared linked to common viral pathogens, based on a later analysis.

Both 60 Vbeta primers and 13 Jbeta primers went into the PCR. The data were produced by immunoSEQ multiplex PCR, yet TCRdb's version contains in-frame clones alone and is incomplete. Of some 100,000 clones in the sample, approximately 72% were seen once. This CDR3 has 13 residues. Germline V CDR1 and CDR2: MNHEY, SVGAGI. V was shortened by 6 bases and J by 3 bases, with 11 bases between the two germline ends. What was sequenced was PBMCs. V and J are TRBV6-5 and TRBJ1-2, with D possibly matching TRBD1 (6 bases). This receptor was identified in a female donor in good health and CMV-seropositive. The CDR3 DNA reads as TGTGCCAGCAGCCCAGGGGCAGACTATGGCTACACCTTC. It yields the protein CASSPGADYGYTF.